A selection of T cell receptor beta chains follows, all from one sample in a study of identical twins. TCRdb passed the 5' RACE reads through MiXCR, listing each CDR3 protein once. Here the sample spans a few hundred thousand distinct CDR3 sequences, 9.6% being singletons. This same sample was also part of a study on yellow fever vaccine responses in identical twins.

Specimen: PBMCs. Receptor source: a woman aged 18-29 years in good health. CDR3s include the opening cysteine and the closing phenylalanine or tryptophan.

j_gene: TRBJ2-7; v_gene: TRBV7-2; CDR3aa: CASSLARYEQYF
j_gene: TRBJ2-1; v_gene: TRBV5-1; CDR3aa: CASSLLGGGGSYNEQFF
j_gene: TRBJ1-1; v_gene: TRBV5-1; CDR3aa: CASSNTVNTEAFF
j_gene: TRBJ2-3; v_gene: TRBV5-1; CDR3aa: CASSLLSSGRAQDTQYF
j_gene: TRBJ1-1; v_gene: TRBV12-3/TRBV12-4; CDR3aa: CASSFFRGAVGEAFF
j_gene: TRBJ2-2; v_gene: TRBV24-1; CDR3aa: CATGTANTGELFF
j_gene: TRBJ2-1; v_gene: TRBV7-6; CDR3aa: CASSSRGLYEQFF
j_gene: TRBJ2-6; v_gene: TRBV29-1; CDR3aa: CSVAGEEGAGRANVLTF
j_gene: TRBJ2-3; v_gene: TRBV30; CDR3aa: CACHSAPEWTDTQYF
j_gene: TRBJ2-7; v_gene: TRBV12-3/TRBV12-4; CDR3aa: CASSLGVRSYEQYF
j_gene: TRBJ2-3; v_gene: TRBV3-1; CDR3aa: CASSQDRGAVTDTQYF
j_gene: TRBJ2-3; v_gene: TRBV5-1; CDR3aa: CASSLTSTTDTQYF
j_gene: TRBJ2-7; v_gene: TRBV5-6; CDR3aa: CASSYTLVRYEQYF
j_gene: TRBJ2-3; v_gene: TRBV5-1; CDR3aa: CASSFHAGPSTDTQYF
j_gene: TRBJ2-1; v_gene: TRBV20-1; CDR3aa: CSASARSGSSYNEQFF
j_gene: TRBJ2-7; v_gene: TRBV2; CDR3aa: CASSESGMGYEQYF
j_gene: TRBJ2-2; v_gene: TRBV29-1; CDR3aa: CSVVIGWTGELFF
j_gene: TRBJ2-1; v_gene: TRBV4-3; CDR3aa: CASSQDRWEGGNEQFF
j_gene: TRBJ2-5; v_gene: TRBV20-1; CDR3aa: CSARDAGGLETQYF
j_gene: TRBJ1-1; v_gene: TRBV7-7; CDR3aa: CAIREMNTEAFF
j_gene: TRBJ2-1; v_gene: TRBV5-1; CDR3aa: CASSLAFYQGSNEQFF
j_gene: TRBJ1-1; v_gene: TRBV20-1; CDR3aa: CSARRPERLQVNTEAFF
j_gene: TRBJ2-4; v_gene: TRBV27; CDR3aa: CASSSKQGLSKNIQYF
j_gene: TRBJ2-1; v_gene: TRBV6-2/TRBV6-3; CDR3aa: CASRETLWGEQFF
j_gene: TRBJ1-1; v_gene: TRBV18; CDR3aa: CASSPSGPLNTEAFF
j_gene: TRBJ2-7; v_gene: TRBV15; CDR3aa: CATSRDRQGTYEQYF
j_gene: TRBJ1-3; v_gene: TRBV20-1; CDR3aa: CSARVGWAPGNTIYF
j_gene: TRBJ2-1; v_gene: TRBV5-1; CDR3aa: CASSSLVRQGSNEQFF
j_gene: TRBJ1-1; v_gene: TRBV5-6; CDR3aa: CASSSLGTPNTEAFF
j_gene: TRBJ1-2; v_gene: TRBV12-3/TRBV12-4; CDR3aa: CASSLRRDSPYGYTF
j_gene: TRBJ1-5; v_gene: TRBV15; CDR3aa: CATSRSSGGDQPQHF
j_gene: TRBJ2-1; v_gene: TRBV19; CDR3aa: CASRVSESSYNEQFF
j_gene: TRBJ2-7; v_gene: TRBV7-8; CDR3aa: CASSGQYEQYF
j_gene: TRBJ2-7; v_gene: TRBV5-1; CDR3aa: CASSSTRGSGIGSYEQYF
j_gene: TRBJ2-2; v_gene: TRBV10-1; CDR3aa: CASSETSAGINTGELFF
j_gene: TRBJ2-3; v_gene: TRBV12-3/TRBV12-4; CDR3aa: CASSYQGHPTDTQYF
j_gene: TRBJ2-7; v_gene: TRBV5-5; CDR3aa: CASSFPGQGIREQYF
j_gene: TRBJ2-1; v_gene: TRBV2; CDR3aa: CASSDGASYNEQFF
j_gene: TRBJ2-2; v_gene: TRBV29-1; CDR3aa: CSVENRLTGELFF
j_gene: TRBJ2-1; v_gene: TRBV20-1; CDR3aa: CSSRGSYNEQFF
j_gene: TRBJ1-5; v_gene: TRBV9; CDR3aa: CASNGQGGNQPQHF
j_gene: TRBJ1-1; v_gene: TRBV10-3; CDR3aa: CAISESQPFEAFF